These T cell receptor beta chains were read from a single sample in a study of shared clonotypes between healthy human individuals. The table came from immunoSEQ multiplex PCR; TCRdb's copy has only in-frame clones and leaves some out. Seen here are millions of clones, about 92% observed once, and the top ten hold more than 1.5%. Sample: naive CD8+ T cells from PBMCs. These receptors were taken from a man aged 18 to 30 in good health. Some clones in this sample may be carry-over from other donors' samples. CDR3s include the opening cysteine and the closing phenylalanine or tryptophan. The order of the fields is D gene, V gene, J gene, clone size, CDR3 protein, CDR3 DNA. A D gene is named only where the DNA matches it firmly. Not every row has a clone size; where given, it reads once, few, many or a size class.

TRBD2	TRBV5-6	TRBJ2-2	NA	CASSSASGRADGELFF	TGTGCCAGCAGCTCCGCCTCCGGGAGGGCTGACGGGGAGCTGTTTTTT
TRBD2	TRBV5-8	TRBJ2-1	NA	CASSPGLAPANEQFF	TGTGCCAGCAGCCCGGGACTAGCGCCTGCCAATGAGCAGTTCTTC
NA	TRBV7-2	TRBJ1-1	NA	CASSLYGRTEAFF	TGTGCCAGCAGCTTATACGGACGGACTGAAGCTTTCTTT
NA	TRBV11-3	TRBJ2-2	NA	CASSLGAGHLGELFF	TGTGCCAGCAGCTTAGGGGCGGGACACCTCGGGGAGCTGTTTTTT
TRBD2	TRBV11-2	TRBJ2-5	NA	CASSLVRGGETQYF	TGTGCCAGCAGCTTAGTTCGGGGGGGCGAGACCCAGTACTTC
TRBD2	TRBV2	TRBJ2-3	NA	CASSETTSGRASDTQYF	TGTGCCAGCAGTGAAACGACTAGCGGGAGGGCCTCGGATACGCAGTATTTT
NA	TRBV7-8	TRBJ2-4	NA	CASTLMRGSGNIQYF	TGTGCCAGCACCCTCATGCGAGGGTCCGGAAACATTCAGTACTTC
NA	TRBV28	TRBJ2-3	NA	CASSLGLGAKADTQYF	TGTGCCAGCAGTCTCGGACTCGGGGCTAAAGCAGATACGCAGTATTTT
NA	TRBV28	TRBJ1-2	NA	CASRRYPQRVDGYTF	TGTGCCAGCAGACGATATCCCCAGAGGGTCGATGGCTACACCTTC
TRBD1	TRBV6-5	TRBJ1-2	NA	CASSPSRTGFLGYTF	TGTGCCAGCAGTCCATCACGGACAGGCTTCTTGGGCTACACCTTC
NA	TRBV19	TRBJ2-2	NA	CASSPWTENTGELFF	TGTGCCAGTAGTCCCTGGACAGAGAACACCGGGGAGCTGTTTTTT
NA	TRBV25-1	TRBJ2-7	NA	CASSGGLSEQYF	TGTGCCAGCAGTGGGGGTCTCAGCGAGCAGTACTTC
TRBD2	TRBV7-9	TRBJ2-3	NA	CASSRTGTSNTDTQYF	TGTGCCAGCAGCCGGACCGGGACTAGCAACACAGATACGCAGTATTTT
NA	TRBV19	TRBJ2-1	NA	CASSIRDNEQFF	TGTGCCAGTAGTATTCGGGACAATGAGCAGTTCTTC
NA	TRBV27	TRBJ1-2	NA	CASSFTGGRIYGYTF	TGTGCCAGCAGCTTTACGGGGGGACGGATCTATGGCTACACCTTC
NA	TRBV4-3	TRBJ2-7	NA	CASSQERQYYEQYF	TGCGCCAGCAGCCAAGAGCGGCAGTACTACGAGCAGTACTTC
NA	TRBV29-1	TRBJ2-2	NA	CSGRLTGELFF	TGCAGCGGGCGCCTCACCGGGGAGCTGTTTTTT
TRBD2	TRBV27	TRBJ2-3	NA	CASTRVAGGTDTQYF	TGTGCCAGCACTCGGGTAGCGGGAGGGACAGATACGCAGTATTTT
NA	TRBV28	TRBJ1-1	NA	CASSLQGHTEAFF	TGTGCCAGCAGTCTACAGGGACACACTGAAGCTTTCTTT
TRBD2	TRBV19	TRBJ2-7	NA	CASSPYYSGGPYEQYF	TGTGCCAGTAGTCCCTATTATTCGGGAGGCCCCTACGAGCAGTACTTC
NA	TRBV29-1	TRBJ2-1	NA	CSVGKGSLLENEQFF	TGCAGCGTTGGAAAGGGAAGCCTACTAGAGAATGAGCAGTTCTTC
NA	TRBV5-1	TRBJ1-1	NA	CASSLGTAGQPEAFF	TGCGCCAGCAGCTTGGGGACAGCAGGTCAGCCTGAAGCTTTCTTT
NA	TRBV29-1	TRBJ1-2	few	CSVVLTGGYTF	TGCAGCGTTGTACTTACCGGAGGCTACACCTTC
TRBD1	TRBV4-3	TRBJ2-5	NA	CASSQDRGRLQETQYF	TGCGCCAGCAGCCAAGACAGGGGGCGGTTGCAAGAGACCCAGTACTTC
TRBD1	TRBV4-2	TRBJ2-1	NA	CASSHPNPGTAYNEQFF	TGTGCCAGCAGCCACCCGAACCCCGGGACAGCGTACAATGAGCAGTTCTTC
NA	TRBV7-2	TRBJ2-7	NA	CASRGRDSYEQYF	TGTGCCAGCAGAGGCAGGGACTCCTACGAGCAGTACTTC
TRBD2	TRBV19	TRBJ2-1	NA	CASSIVWASGTNEQFF	TGTGCCAGTAGTATTGTATGGGCTAGCGGCACCAATGAGCAGTTCTTC
NA	TRBV4-1	TRBJ1-2	NA	CASSHISAAANYGYTF	TGCGCCAGCAGTCACATCTCTGCGGCTGCTAACTATGGCTACACCTTC
TRBD1	TRBV19	TRBJ1-1	NA	CASRASGGGTEAFF	TGTGCCAGTAGAGCCTCAGGGGGCGGCACTGAAGCTTTCTTT
NA	TRBV7-7	TRBJ2-6	NA	CASSPGPSGANVLTF	TGTGCCAGCAGCCCGGGGCCCTCTGGGGCCAACGTCCTGACTTTC
TRBD2	TRBV6-6	TRBJ2-5	NA	CARGGTTQETQYF	TGTGCCAGGGGGGGGACTACACAAGAGACCCAGTACTTC
NA	TRBV6-1	TRBJ1-4	NA	CASSEANSATNEKLFF	TGTGCCAGCAGTGAAGCAAACAGCGCAACTAATGAAAAACTGTTTTTT
NA	TRBV28	TRBJ2-1	once	CASSLDAGTIYNEQFF	TGTGCCAGCAGTTTAGACGCAGGGACAATATACAATGAGCAGTTCTTC
NA	TRBV7-8	TRBJ1-3	NA	CASSLGWGRNAGNTIYF	TGTGCCAGCAGCTTAGGTTGGGGAAGGAACGCTGGAAACACCATATATTTT
NA	TRBV4-1	TRBJ2-7	NA	CASSQDTEAGSTYEQYF	TGCGCCAGCAGCCAAGATACAGAGGCAGGGTCGACCTACGAGCAGTACTTC
NA	TRBV9	TRBJ2-3	NA	CASSLNRQTGTDTQYF	TGTGCCAGCAGCTTGAATCGACAGACCGGGACAGATACGCAGTATTTT
NA	TRBV19	TRBJ1-5	NA	CASSISDRIFIGNQPQHF	TGTGCCAGTAGTATATCCGACAGGATTTTTATAGGGAATCAGCCCCAGCATTTT
NA	TRBV27	TRBJ1-1	NA	CASSFLIHTEAFF	TGTGCCAGCAGTTTTCTAATTCACACTGAAGCTTTCTTT
NA	TRBV28	TRBJ2-7	NA	CASSFLVRDEQYF	TGTGCCAGCAGTTTTTTGGTACGGGACGAGCAGTACTTC
NA	TRBV11-2	TRBJ1-5	NA	CASSLGVGQPQHF	TGTGCCAGCAGCTTAGGGGTCGGTCAGCCCCAGCATTTT
TRBD1	TRBV28	TRBJ1-2	NA	CASSPRPQGANGYTF	TGTGCCAGCAGTCCGAGACCACAGGGGGCCAATGGCTACACCTTC
NA	TRBV9	TRBJ1-1	NA	CASSVAVYDYTEAFF	TGTGCCAGCAGCGTAGCCGTGTACGATTACACTGAAGCTTTCTTT
TRBD1	TRBV27	TRBJ1-1	NA	CASSTRTGMNTEAFF	TGTGCCAGCAGTACCAGGACAGGGATGAACACTGAAGCTTTCTTT
TRBD2	TRBV11-2	TRBJ2-1	NA	CASSLSGLAGVNEQFF	TGTGCCAGCAGCTTGTCGGGACTAGCGGGAGTCAATGAGCAGTTCTTC
NA	TRBV6-1	TRBJ2-4	NA	CASSEGLALNIQYF	TGTGCCAGCAGTGAAGGCCTAGCTCTGAACATTCAGTACTTC
NA	TRBV30	TRBJ2-1	NA	CAWSRVDEQFF	TGTGCCTGGAGTAGGGTCGATGAGCAGTTCTTC
NA	TRBV30	TRBJ1-1	few	CAWTDLRDATPMDTEAFF	TGTGCCTGGACAGATCTCCGGGACGCAACCCCGATGGACACTGAAGCTTTCTTT
NA	TRBV9	TRBJ2-7	once	CASSAELGERYEQYF	TGTGCCAGCAGCGCTGAACTAGGGGAGAGATACGAGCAGTACTTC
NA	TRBV7-9	TRBJ1-1	few	CASSRTQGEAFF	TGTGCCAGCAGCCGAACACAGGGTGAAGCTTTCTTT
NA	TRBV2	TRBJ1-1	NA	CASRRATGPNTEAFF	TGTGCCAGCAGGCGCGCGACGGGCCCGAACACTGAAGCTTTCTTT
NA	TRBV27	TRBJ2-3	NA	CASSPGRPSTDTQYF	TGTGCCAGCAGTCCAGGGAGACCAAGCACAGATACGCAGTATTTT
NA	TRBV6-1	TRBJ1-1	few	CASTYRNTEAFF	TGTGCCAGCACATATAGGAACACTGAAGCTTTCTTT
TRBD1	TRBV28	TRBJ2-7	NA	CASSYTGGSYEQYF	TGTGCCAGCAGTTATACAGGGGGGTCCTACGAGCAGTACTTC
NA	TRBV27	TRBJ1-1	NA	CASSLLGAEAFF	TGTGCCAGCAGTTTACTGGGAGCCGAAGCTTTCTTT
TRBD2	TRBV9	TRBJ2-3	NA	CASSAGGGRRADTQYF	TGTGCCAGCAGCGCGGGAGGCGGGAGAAGGGCAGATACGCAGTATTTT